This T cell receptor (beta chain) was identified during a study of T-cell reconstitution after alpha-beta-depleted transplantation in children. General study points: In patients about two months after transplant, alpha-beta T cells reportedly arose from several hundred expanded graft clones. From surviving recipient T cells and thymic progenitors came the high day-60 TCRbeta diversity observed in some patients. The authors attributed T-cell counts and diversity one year after transplant mostly to newly produced T cells.

Only a few counts were recorded for this clonotype. Its antigen is not identified. The TCRbeta library was prepared with unique molecular identifiers. TCRdb independently ran MiXCR on the PCR reads; one entry per CDR3 protein. The sample lists approximately 240,000 distinct CDR3 sequences; approximately 11% were seen once. Germline V gene sequence: CDR1 DFQATT, CDR2 SNEGSKA (reference sequence). The CDR3 loop spans 14 amino acids. Trimming removed 4 bases from V and 5 bases from J; junction bases left unmatched: 1. The sample was PBMCs, taken before TCRalphabeta/CD19-depleted stem cell transplant. This TCR was recovered from a child under two years old with acute myeloid leukemia, due to receive a stem cell transplant. The chain carries TRBV20-1 and TRBJ2-2; 13 nucleotides agree with TRBD2. The CDR3 DNA reads as TGCAGTGCTAAGGGACTAGCGGGAACCGGGGAGCTGTTTTTT. As protein: CSAKGLAGTGELFF.